The entry that follows covers one T cell receptor beta chain sequence. Germline CDR1 SGHAT, CDR2 FQNNGV. CDR3 length equals 12 residues. V gave up 1 base and J gave up 6 bases, with 7 bases separating them. Clones were read by immunoSEQ multiplex PCR, and TCRdb kept only the in-frame ones, dropping some. The sample consists of around 53,000 clones, about 80% of them appearing once. The record originates from a study of PD-L1 blockade in urothelial cancer. Across the whole study: T cells were recovered from blood samples at a median of roughly 130,000.

The clonotype originates from a man aged 40-55 years with urothelial cancer. V usage is TRBV11-2 and J usage is TRBJ2-7; D perhaps matches TRBD1 (6 bases). The specimen comprised PBMCs, sampled around atezolizumab (anti-PD-L1) treatment. CDR3 in amino acids: CASSLGQVEQYF. CDR3 nucleotide sequence: TGTGCCAGCAGCTTAGGACAGGTCGAGCAGTACTTC.